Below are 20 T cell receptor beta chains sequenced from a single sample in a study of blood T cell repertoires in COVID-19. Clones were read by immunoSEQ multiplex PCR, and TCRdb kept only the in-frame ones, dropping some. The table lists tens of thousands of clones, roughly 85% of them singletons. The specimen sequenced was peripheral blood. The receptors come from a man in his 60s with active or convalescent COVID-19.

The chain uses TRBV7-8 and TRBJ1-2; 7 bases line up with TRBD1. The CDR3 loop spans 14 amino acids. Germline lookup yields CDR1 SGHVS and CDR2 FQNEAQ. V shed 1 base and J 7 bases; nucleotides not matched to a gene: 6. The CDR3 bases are TGTGCCAGCAGCTTAGAAAGGGGGCTCTTTGGCTACACCTTC. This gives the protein CASSLERGLFGYTF.

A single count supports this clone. CDR3: CASRHYLEAFF. The CDR3 DNA reads as TGTGCCAGCAGACACTATCTAGAAGCTTTCTTT. This sequence joins TRBV16 and TRBJ1-1; D remains ambiguous. The CDR3 extends over 11 amino acids. Trimming pared 6 bases from V and 8 bases from J, leaving 10 bases between. Germline values: CDR1 KGHSY, CDR2 FQNENV.

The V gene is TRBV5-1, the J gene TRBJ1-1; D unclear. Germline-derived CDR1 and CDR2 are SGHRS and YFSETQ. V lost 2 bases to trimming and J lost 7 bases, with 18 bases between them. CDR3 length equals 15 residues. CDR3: CASSFTPLERVEAFF. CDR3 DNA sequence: TGCGCCAGCAGCTTTACTCCCCTAGAACGGGTTGAAGCTTTCTTT.

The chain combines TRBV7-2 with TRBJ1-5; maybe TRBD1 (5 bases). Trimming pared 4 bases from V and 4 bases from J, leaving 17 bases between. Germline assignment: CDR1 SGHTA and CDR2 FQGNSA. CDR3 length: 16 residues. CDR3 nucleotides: TGTGCCAGCAGCTCTCCCCGTCCGGGGGGGAATCAGCCCCAGCATTTT. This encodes CASSSPRPGGNQPQHF.

CDR3 bases: TGTGCCAGCAGTTCGGGCAGGGGGCGAGGTGAAGCTTTCTTT. Translated: CASSSGRGRGEAFF. The chain links TRBV6-4 to TRBJ1-1, with 8 bases matching TRBD1. Germline V gene data show CDR1 as MRHNA and CDR2 as SNTAGT. The junction had 9 bases not matched to a gene; V was cut back by 5 bases and J by 7 bases. The CDR3 covers 14 residues.

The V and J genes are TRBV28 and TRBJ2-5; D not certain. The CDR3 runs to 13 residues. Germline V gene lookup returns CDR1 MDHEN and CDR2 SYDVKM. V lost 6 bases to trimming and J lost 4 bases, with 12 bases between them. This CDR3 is CASSSSNLETQYF. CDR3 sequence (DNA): TGTGCCAGCAGCTCCTCTAACTTAGAGACCCAGTACTTC.

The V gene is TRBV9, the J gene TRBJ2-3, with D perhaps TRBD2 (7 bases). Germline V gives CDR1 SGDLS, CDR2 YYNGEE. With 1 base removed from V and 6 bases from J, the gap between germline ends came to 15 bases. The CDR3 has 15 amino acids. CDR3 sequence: CASSVRGAKGDTQYF. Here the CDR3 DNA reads TGTGCCAGCAGCGTACGGGGGGCAAAGGGGGATACGCAGTATTTT.

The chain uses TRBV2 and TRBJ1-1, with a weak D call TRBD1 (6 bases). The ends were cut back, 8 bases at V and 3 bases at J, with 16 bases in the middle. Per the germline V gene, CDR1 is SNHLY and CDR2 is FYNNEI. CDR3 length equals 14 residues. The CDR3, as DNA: TGTGCCAGCTTGACAGGTCTGGGGGACACTGAAGCTTTCTTT. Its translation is CASLTGLGDTEAFF.

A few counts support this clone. CDR3 nucleotide sequence: TGTGCCAGTAGTCTGAATAGGGGGAGCAATCAGCCCCAGCATTTT. Its protein product is CASSLNRGSNQPQHF. The chain carries TRBV19 and TRBJ1-5; a weak D match, TRBD1 (6 bases). With 5 bases removed from V and 1 base from J, the gap between germline ends came to 12 bases. From germline, CDR1 is LNHDA and CDR2 SQIVND (reference sequence). This CDR3 comprises 15 residues.

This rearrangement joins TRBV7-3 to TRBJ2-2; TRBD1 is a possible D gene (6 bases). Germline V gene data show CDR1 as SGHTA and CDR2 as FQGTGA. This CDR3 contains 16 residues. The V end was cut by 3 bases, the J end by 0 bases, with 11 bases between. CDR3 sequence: CASSFGWTANTGELFF. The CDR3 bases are TGTGCCAGCAGCTTCGGGTGGACAGCGAACACCGGGGAGCTGTTTTTT.

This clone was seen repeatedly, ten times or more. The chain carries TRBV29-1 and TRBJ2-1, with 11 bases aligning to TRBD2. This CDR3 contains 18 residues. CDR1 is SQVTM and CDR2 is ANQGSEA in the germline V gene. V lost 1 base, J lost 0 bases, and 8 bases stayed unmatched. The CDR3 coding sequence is TGCAGCGTTGAAGGCCTCACGGGACTAGCGGACTCCTACAATGAGCAGTTCTTC. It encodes CSVEGLTGLADSYNEQFF.

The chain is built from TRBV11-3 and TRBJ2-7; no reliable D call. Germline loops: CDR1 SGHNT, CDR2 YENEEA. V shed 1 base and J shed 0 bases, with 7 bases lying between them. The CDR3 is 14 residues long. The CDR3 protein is CASSLGGLSYEQYF. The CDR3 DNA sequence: TGTGCCAGCAGCTTAGGTGGGCTCTCCTACGAGCAGTACTTC.

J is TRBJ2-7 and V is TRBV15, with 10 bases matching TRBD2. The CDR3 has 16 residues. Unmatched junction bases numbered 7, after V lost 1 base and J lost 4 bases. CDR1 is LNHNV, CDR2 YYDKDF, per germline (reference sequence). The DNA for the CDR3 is TGTGCCACCAGCAGAGGAAGCGGGGGGGCTGGGTACGAGCAGTACTTC. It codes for CATSRGSGGAGYEQYF. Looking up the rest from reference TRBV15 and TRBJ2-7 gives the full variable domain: DAMVIQNPRYQVTQFGKPVTLSCSQTLNHNVMYWYQQKSSQAPKLLFHYYDKDFNNEADTPDNFQSRRPNTSFCFLDIRSPGLGDTAMYLCATSRGSGGAGYEQYFGPGTRLTVT.

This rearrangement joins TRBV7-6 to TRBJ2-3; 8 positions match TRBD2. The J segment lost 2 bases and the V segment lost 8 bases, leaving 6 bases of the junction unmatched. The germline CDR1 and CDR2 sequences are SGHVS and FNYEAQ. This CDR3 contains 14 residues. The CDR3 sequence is CASQPGLDTDTQYF. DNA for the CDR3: TGTGCCAGCCAACCGGGACTAGACACAGATACGCAGTATTTT. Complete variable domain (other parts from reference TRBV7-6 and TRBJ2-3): GAGVSQSPRYKVTKRGQDVALRCDPISGHVSLYWYRQALGQGPEFLTYFNYEAQQDKSGLPNDRFSAERPEGSISTLTIQRTEQRDSAMYRCASQPGLDTDTQYFGPGTRLTVL.

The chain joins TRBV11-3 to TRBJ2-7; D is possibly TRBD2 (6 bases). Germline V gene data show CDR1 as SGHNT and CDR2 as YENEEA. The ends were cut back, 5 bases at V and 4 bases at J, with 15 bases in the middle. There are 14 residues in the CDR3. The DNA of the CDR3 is TGTGCCAGCAGCCGCGGGACCGGTCCGTACGAGCAGTACTTC. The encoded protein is CASSRGTGPYEQYF. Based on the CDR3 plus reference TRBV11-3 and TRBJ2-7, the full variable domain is EAGVVQSPRYKIIEKKQPVAFWCNPISGHNTLYWYLQNLGQGPELLIRYENEEAVDDSQLPKDRFSAERLKGVDSTLKIQPAELGDSAVYLCASSRGTGPYEQYFGPGTRLTVT.

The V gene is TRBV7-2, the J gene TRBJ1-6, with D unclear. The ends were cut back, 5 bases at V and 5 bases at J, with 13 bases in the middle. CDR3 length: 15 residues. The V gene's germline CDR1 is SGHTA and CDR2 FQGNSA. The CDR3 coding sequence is TGTGCCAGCAGCCTCCTGGGCCTTAATAATTCACCCCTCCACTTT. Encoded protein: CASSLLGLNNSPLHF.

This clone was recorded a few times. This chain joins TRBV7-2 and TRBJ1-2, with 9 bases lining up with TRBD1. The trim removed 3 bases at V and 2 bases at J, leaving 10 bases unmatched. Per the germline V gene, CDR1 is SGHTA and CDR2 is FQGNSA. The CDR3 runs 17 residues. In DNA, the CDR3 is TGTGCCAGCAGCTTGCAGGGACAGGGCTTCACGAACTATGGCTACACCTTC. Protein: CASSLQGQGFTNYGYTF.

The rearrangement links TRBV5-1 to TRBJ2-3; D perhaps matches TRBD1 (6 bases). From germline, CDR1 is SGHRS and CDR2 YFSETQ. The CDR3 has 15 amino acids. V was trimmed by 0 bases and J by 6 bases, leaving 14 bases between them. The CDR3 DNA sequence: TGCGCCAGCAGCTTGGGGGACAAAGGTGCCGATACGCAGTATTTT. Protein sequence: CASSLGDKGADTQYF.

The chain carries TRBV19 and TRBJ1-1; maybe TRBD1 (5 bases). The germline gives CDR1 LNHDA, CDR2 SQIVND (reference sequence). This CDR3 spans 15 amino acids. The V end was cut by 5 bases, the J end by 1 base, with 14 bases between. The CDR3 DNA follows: TGTGCCAGTAGTGGGGGGAGAGGCTGGAACACTGAAGCTTTCTTT. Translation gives CASSGGRGWNTEAFF.

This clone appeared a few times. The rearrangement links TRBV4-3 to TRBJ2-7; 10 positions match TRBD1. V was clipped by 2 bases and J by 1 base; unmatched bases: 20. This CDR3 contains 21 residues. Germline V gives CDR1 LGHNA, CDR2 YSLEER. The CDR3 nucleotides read TGCGCCAGCAGCCAAAGGCTCTCCGGACAGGGGGATACTTCAATTTCCTACGAGCAGTACTTC. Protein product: CASSQRLSGQGDTSISYEQYF.